This T cell receptor (beta chain) was sequenced in a study of blood T cell repertoires in COVID-19 (TCRdb year 2020). Regarding the complete study: Samples covering the acute and convalescent phases of COVID-19 were provided by collaborators in the United States, Italy and Spain. Deeply sampled blood TCRbeta repertoires from subjects exposed to, actively infected with, or recovered from COVID-19 were included in the dataset. A freely available public database, intended as a resource for researchers studying the immune response to SARS-CoV-2, is where the repertoires were released. Where available, HLA class I and class II types were taken from metadata supplied by the sample provider and were not determined by assay-based typing. The prospective study material was composed of cDNA or gDNA derived from T cells, B-cell-depleted T cells, or PBMCs. Nearly every sample came with metadata listing a de-identified subject ID, COVID-19 status, age in years and sex. Samples came from the ongoing ImmuneRACE study (first 160 participants) plus 1,254 subjects from 6 global collaborators.

The immunoSEQ Assay, a bias-controlled multiplex PCR, was used to amplify TCRbeta CDR3 regions from genomic DNA. The published analysis was carried out like this. The number of nucleated cells in each sample was estimated by amplification of reference gene primers within the assay. To quantify the absolute abundance of each unique TCRbeta CDR3 rearrangement, sequence reads were collapsed and filtered. For each sample, productive Simpson clonality was calculated by taking the square root of Simpson's diversity index across productive rearrangements. Here the immuneACCESS table is served through TCRdb, limited to in-frame sequences with V and J called. Missing clones are a known gap in these copies; in checked studies unresolved V genes cover under half, and the rest lacks a known reason. V and J calls and clone size are those listed in that table; D and trimming were worked out from the DNA. The sample yields roughly 100,000 clones; around 89% were counted once. The top ten constitute approximately 29% of the sample.

Whole blood was collected in K2EDTA tubes by collaborating institutions according to the institutions' own protocols. Collaborator samples were shipped for TCRbeta analysis as frozen whole blood, isolated PBMCs, or DNA extracted from either sample type. On the study overall, not on this receptor specifically: How much clinical and demographic metadata was included differed by source and by participant, and the metadata was provided uncurated.

Comments on this clone: Its antigen specificity is not known. No much larger clonotype is one base removed from it; base qualities were not supplied.

The germline V gene supplies CDR1 MDHEN and CDR2 SYDVKM. V is shortened by 3 bases, J by 8 bases, and the region joining them spans 10 bases. Reading from cysteine to phenylalanine, the CDR3 counts 12 amino acids. Left in the record is the CDR3 DNA by itself, 36 bases read in frame from the first base. The sequence came from a woman older than 75 with acute or convalescent COVID-19. Sequenced sample: peripheral blood. In this chain, TRBV28 is recombined with TRBJ1-2; TRBD1 is possibly the D segment (6 matching bases). CDR3 protein: CASSLGAIGYTF. The DNA reads TGTGCCAGCAGTTTGGGGGCTATCGGCTACACCTTC.